This TCR beta chain was documented in a study of CD8+ T cells in alopecia areata. Study as a whole: Those treated were given oral tofacitinib at 5 to 10 mg twice daily.

Treatment: oral pan-JAK inhibitor, 5-10 mg twice daily. RNA, once extracted, was reverse transcribed into cDNA for use as the sequencing template. Profiled with immunoSEQ multiplex PCR; TCRdb holds only in-frame clones, not every one. The table includes hundreds of thousands of clones, around three fifths detected once. Specimen: CD4+ T cells sorted from blood, collected around week 54, from a patient treated with tofacitinib. The sequence derives from a human donor with alopecia areata.

CDR3 in DNA: TGTGCCAGCAGTTACAGGGGGAACTCCTACAATGAGCAGTTCTTC. It translates to CASSYRGNSYNEQFF. V usage is TRBV6-5 and J usage is TRBJ2-1, with D maybe TRBD1 (6 bases). This CDR3 is built from 15 residues. The germline V gene encodes CDR1 MNHEY and CDR2 SVGAGI. V dropped 2 bases and J dropped 0 bases, with 8 bases sitting between them.